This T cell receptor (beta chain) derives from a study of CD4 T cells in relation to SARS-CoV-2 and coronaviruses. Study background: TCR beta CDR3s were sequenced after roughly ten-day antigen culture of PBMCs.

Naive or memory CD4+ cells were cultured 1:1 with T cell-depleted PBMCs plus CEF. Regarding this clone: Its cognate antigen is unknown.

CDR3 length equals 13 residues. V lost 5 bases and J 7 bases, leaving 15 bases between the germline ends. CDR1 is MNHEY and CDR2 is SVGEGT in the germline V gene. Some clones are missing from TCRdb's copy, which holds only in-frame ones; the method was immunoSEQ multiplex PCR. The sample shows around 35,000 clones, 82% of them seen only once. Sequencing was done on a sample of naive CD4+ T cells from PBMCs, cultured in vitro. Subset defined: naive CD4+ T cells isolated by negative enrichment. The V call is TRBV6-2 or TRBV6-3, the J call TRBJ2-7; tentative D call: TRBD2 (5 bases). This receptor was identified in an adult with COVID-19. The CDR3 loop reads CASSPEGRGEQYF. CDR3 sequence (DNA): TGTGCCAGCAGTCCAGAGGGAAGAGGAGAGCAGTACTTC.